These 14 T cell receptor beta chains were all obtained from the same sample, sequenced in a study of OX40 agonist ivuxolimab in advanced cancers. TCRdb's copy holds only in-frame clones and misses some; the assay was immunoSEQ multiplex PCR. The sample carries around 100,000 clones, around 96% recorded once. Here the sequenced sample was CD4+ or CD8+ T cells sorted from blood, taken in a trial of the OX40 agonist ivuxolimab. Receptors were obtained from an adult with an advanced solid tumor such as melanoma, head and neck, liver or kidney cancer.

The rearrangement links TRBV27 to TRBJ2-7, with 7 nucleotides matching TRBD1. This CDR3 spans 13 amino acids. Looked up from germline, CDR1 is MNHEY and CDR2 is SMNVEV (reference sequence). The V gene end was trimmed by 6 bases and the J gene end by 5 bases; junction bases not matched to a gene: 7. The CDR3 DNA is TGTGCCAGCAGCGGGGACAGTCCTGACGAGCAGTACTTC. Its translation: CASSGDSPDEQYF.

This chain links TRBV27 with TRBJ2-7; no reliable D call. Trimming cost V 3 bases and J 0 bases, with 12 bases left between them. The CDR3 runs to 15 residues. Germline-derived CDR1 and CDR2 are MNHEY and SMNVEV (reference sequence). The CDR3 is CASSLGSVSSYEQYF. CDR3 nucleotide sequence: TGTGCCAGCAGTTTGGGGTCGGTGAGCTCCTACGAGCAGTACTTC.

The CDR3 is CASSIRREVTEAFF. The DNA for the CDR3 is TGTGCCAGTAGTATTCGGCGGGAGGTAACTGAAGCTTTCTTT. V and J are TRBV19 and TRBJ1-1, with D unclear. V lost 3 bases, J lost 5 bases, and 13 bases lay in between. Germline-derived CDR1 and CDR2 are LNHDA and SQIVND (reference sequence). The CDR3 totals 14 residues.

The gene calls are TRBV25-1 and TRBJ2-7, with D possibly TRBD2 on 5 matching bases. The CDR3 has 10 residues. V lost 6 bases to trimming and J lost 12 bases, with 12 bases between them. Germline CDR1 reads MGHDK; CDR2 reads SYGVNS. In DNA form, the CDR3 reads TGTGCCAGCAGACGCGGGCAGTGGTACTTC. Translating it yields CASRRGQWYF.

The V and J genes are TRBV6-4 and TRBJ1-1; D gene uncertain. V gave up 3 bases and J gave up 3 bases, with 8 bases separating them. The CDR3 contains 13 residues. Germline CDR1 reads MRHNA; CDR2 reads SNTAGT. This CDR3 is CASSERGDTEAFF. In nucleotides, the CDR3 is TGTGCCAGCAGTGAGCGGGGAGACACTGAAGCTTTCTTT.

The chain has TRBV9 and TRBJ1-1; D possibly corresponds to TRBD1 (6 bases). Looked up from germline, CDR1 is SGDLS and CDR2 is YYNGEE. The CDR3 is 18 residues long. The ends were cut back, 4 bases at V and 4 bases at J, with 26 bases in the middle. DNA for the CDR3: TGTGCCAGCAGCCCCGAGGGGGGCAGGGGATATGGGGGCACTGAAGCTTTCTTT. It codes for CASSPEGGRGYGGTEAFF.

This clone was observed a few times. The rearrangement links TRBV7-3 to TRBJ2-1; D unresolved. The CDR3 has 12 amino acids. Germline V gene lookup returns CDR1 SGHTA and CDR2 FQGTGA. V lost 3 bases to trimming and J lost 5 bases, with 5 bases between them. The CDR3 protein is CASSFNNNEQFF. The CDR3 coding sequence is TGTGCCAGCAGCTTTAACAACAATGAGCAGTTCTTC.

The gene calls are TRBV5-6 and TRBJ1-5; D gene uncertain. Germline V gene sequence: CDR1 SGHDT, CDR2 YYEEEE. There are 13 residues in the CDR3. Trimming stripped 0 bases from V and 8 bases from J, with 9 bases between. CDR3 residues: CASSLERGEPQHF. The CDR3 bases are TGTGCCAGCAGCTTGGAACGTGGCGAGCCCCAGCATTTT.

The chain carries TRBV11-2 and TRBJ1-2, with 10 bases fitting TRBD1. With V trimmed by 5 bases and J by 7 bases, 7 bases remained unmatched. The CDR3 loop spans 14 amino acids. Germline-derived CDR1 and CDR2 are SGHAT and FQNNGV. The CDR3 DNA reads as TGTGCCAGCAGCCCGACAGGGGGCATGGGTGGCTACACCTTC. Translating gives CASSPTGGMGGYTF.

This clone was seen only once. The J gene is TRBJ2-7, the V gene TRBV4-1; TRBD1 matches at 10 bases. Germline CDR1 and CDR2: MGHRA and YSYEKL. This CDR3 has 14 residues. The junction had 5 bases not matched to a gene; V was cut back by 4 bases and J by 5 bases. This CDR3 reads CASSLRTGGDEQYF. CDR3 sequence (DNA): TGCGCCAGCAGCCTTAGGACAGGGGGGGACGAGCAGTACTTC.

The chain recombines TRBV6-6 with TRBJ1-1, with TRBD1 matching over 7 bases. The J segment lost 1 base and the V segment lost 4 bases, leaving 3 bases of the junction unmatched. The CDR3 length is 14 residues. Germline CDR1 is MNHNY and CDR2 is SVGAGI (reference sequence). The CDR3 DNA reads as TGTGCCAGCAGTTTACAGGGGCCGAACACTGAAGCTTTCTTT. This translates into CASSLQGPNTEAFF.

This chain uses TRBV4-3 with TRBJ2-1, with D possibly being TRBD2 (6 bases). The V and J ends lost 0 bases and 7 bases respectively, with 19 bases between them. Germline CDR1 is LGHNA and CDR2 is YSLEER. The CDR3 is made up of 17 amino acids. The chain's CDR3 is CASSQDRGVMGGNEQFF. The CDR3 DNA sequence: TGCGCCAGCAGCCAAGATCGGGGAGTTATGGGGGGTAATGAGCAGTTCTTC.

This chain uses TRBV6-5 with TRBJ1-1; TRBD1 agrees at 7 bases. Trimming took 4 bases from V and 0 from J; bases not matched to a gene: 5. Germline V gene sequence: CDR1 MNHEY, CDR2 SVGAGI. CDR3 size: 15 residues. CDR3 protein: CASSSPGQMNTEAFF. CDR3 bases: TGTGCCAGCAGTTCCCCGGGACAGATGAACACTGAAGCTTTCTTT.

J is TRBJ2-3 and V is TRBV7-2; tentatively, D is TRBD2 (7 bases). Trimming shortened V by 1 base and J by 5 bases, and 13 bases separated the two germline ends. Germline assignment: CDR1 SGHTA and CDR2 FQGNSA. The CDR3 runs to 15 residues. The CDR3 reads CASSLGGGPRDTQYF. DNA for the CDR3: TGTGCCAGCAGCTTAGGGGGGGGGCCTCGAGATACGCAGTATTTT.